One sample yielded the 32 T cell receptor beta chains listed below, sequenced in a study of response to subunit inactivated influenza vaccine. One entry per CDR3 protein results from TCRdb running MiXCR on the RT-PCR reads. Found here are 500,000 to 600,000 distinct CDR3 sequences, around 15% of them singletons; the top ten hold more than 9.5%. The sample here was PBMCs from blood, taken about 13 days after vaccination. These receptors were collected from a man in his fifties who received an inactivated influenza vaccine.

This clonotype was counted only a few times. The V call is TRBV20-1, the J call TRBJ2-7; 11 bases fit TRBD2. With 3 bases clipped from V and 2 bases from J, the junction kept 3 bases outside the gene matches. Germline CDR1 DFQATT, CDR2 SNEGSKA (reference sequence). CDR3 length: 14 amino acids. CDR3 DNA sequence: TGCAGTGCTAGGGGACTAGCGGATACCTACGAGCAGTACTTC. It yields the protein CSARGLADTYEQYF.

The table lists this clonotype with a few counts. The chain links TRBV6-1 to TRBJ1-5; D remains ambiguous. In germline, CDR1 is MNHNS, CDR2 SASEGT. The CDR3 totals 13 residues. Trimming took off 6 bases at V and 3 bases at J, with 9 bases between the two ends. This CDR3 is CASSRENNQPQHF. As DNA, the CDR3 is TGTGCCAGCAGCCGGGAAAACAATCAGCCCCAGCATTTT.

CDR3 region: CASSEGQGGEKLFF. CDR3 bases: TGCGCCAGCAGTGAAGGGCAGGGCGGTGAAAAACTGTTTTTT. The chain joins TRBV10-1 to TRBJ1-4; D might be TRBD1 (5 bases). Trimming cost V 3 bases and J 7 bases, with 12 bases left between them. Germline CDR1 is WNHNN and CDR2 is SYGVQD (reference sequence). The CDR3 consists of 14 residues.

The chain is built from TRBV4-3 and TRBJ2-3; 12 bases match TRBD2. With V trimmed by 6 bases and J by 6 bases, 16 bases remained unmatched. This CDR3 is built from 18 residues. Germline-derived CDR1 and CDR2 are LGHNA and YSLEER. Written as DNA, the CDR3 is TGCGCCAGCAGTCGAAACCTCCTAGCGGGAGGGCCCTCGGATACGCAGTATTTT. Residues: CASSRNLLAGGPSDTQYF.

This chain links TRBV7-2 with TRBJ1-2, with D maybe TRBD1 (6 bases). The CDR3 sequence is 16 residues long. CDR1 is SGHTA, CDR2 FQGNSA, per germline. V lost 3 bases and J 7 bases, leaving 21 bases between the germline ends. CDR3 in amino acids: CASSFAGGRPGVGYTF. CDR3 DNA: TGTGCCAGCAGCTTCGCCGGGGGAAGGCCAGGGGTTGGCTACACCTTC.

This clonotype was seen a handful of times. This chain uses TRBV7-2 with TRBJ2-3, with 9 bases identical to TRBD2. CDR1 is SGHTA and CDR2 is FQGNSA in the germline V gene. The CDR3 is made up of 15 amino acids. Trimming removed 0 bases from V and 4 bases from J; junction bases left unmatched: 2. CDR3 sequence (DNA): TGTGCCAGCAGCTTAGCCCTAGCGGGGCCAGATACGCAGTATTTT. Translation: CASSLALAGPDTQYF.

This clonotype was observed a handful of times. The chain is built from TRBV14 and TRBJ2-2; unclear D gene. Trimming left V 2 bases short and J 0 bases short, with 7 bases between. This CDR3 is built from 15 residues. CDR1 is SGHDN, CDR2 FVKESK, per germline. The CDR3 nucleotides are TGTGCCAGCAGCCAATTATCGGCGAACACCGGGGAGCTGTTTTTT. Protein product: CASSQLSANTGELFF.

This clonotype was seen a handful of times. The chain has TRBV7-9 and TRBJ2-5; 7 nucleotides align to TRBD2. This CDR3 has 15 residues. V shed 4 bases, J shed 7 bases, and the junction held 12 bases outside the gene matches. CDR1 is SEHNR and CDR2 is FQNEAQ in the germline V gene (reference sequence). The CDR3 here is CASSSPEPGRGTQYF. CDR3 DNA: TGTGCCAGCAGCTCCCCGGAGCCAGGGAGGGGGACCCAGTACTTC.

In this sample, this clonotype turned up a few times. The V and J genes are TRBV5-1 and TRBJ1-1, with TRBD1 matching 8 bases. There are 14 residues in the CDR3. V gave up 3 bases and J gave up 4 bases; unmatched junction bases: 5. In germline, CDR1 is SGHRS, CDR2 YFSETQ. The CDR3 coding sequence is TGCGCCAGCAGCTCGCAGGGGGCCGTCACTGAAGCTTTCTTT. Residues: CASSSQGAVTEAFF.

This chain connects TRBV30 to TRBJ2-1, with TRBD2 matching 8 bases. CDR3 length: 14 amino acids. The V segment lost 0 bases and the J segment 5 bases; nucleotides outside the gene matches: 3. Germline CDR1 reads GTSNPN; CDR2 reads SVGIG (reference sequence). This CDR3 reads CAWSVLRGDNEQFF. CDR3 nucleotides: TGTGCCTGGAGTGTATTGCGGGGGGACAATGAGCAGTTCTTC.

This clonotype was recorded at least ten times. The chain uses TRBV14 and TRBJ2-2; the D gene is possibly TRBD2 (6 bases). The CDR3 totals 17 residues. Germline CDR1 reads SGHDN; CDR2 reads FVKESK. V was clipped by 1 base and J by 4 bases, with 16 bases between them. The CDR3 DNA reads as TGTGCCAGCAGCCAAGTTTTTGGTAGCGGAGCCACCGGGGAGCTGTTTTTT. Its protein is CASSQVFGSGATGELFF.

J is TRBJ1-2 and V is TRBV28, with TRBD1 identical over 9 bases. The CDR3 contains 18 residues. Germline lookup yields CDR1 MDHEN and CDR2 SYDVKM. V trimming: 1 base; J trimming: 1 base; junction bases outside the gene matches: 10. CDR3 loop: CASSLLNRGRNYNYGYTF. CDR3 in DNA: TGTGCCAGCAGTTTATTAAACAGGGGGCGGAATTATAACTATGGCTACACCTTC.

The CDR3 spells CASSKDLSREKLFF. The CDR3 DNA sequence: TGTGCCAGCAGCAAGGACCTTAGCCGAGAAAAACTGTTTTTT. The rearrangement uses TRBV7-9 and TRBJ1-4; no firm D call. V was pared by 5 bases and J by 8 bases, with 15 bases between. This CDR3 is 14 amino acids long. In germline, CDR1 is SEHNR, CDR2 FQNEAQ (reference sequence).

The DNA of the CDR3 is TGTGCCAGCAGACCCGGGACAGGGGGTAACTATGGCTACACCTTC. It specifies CASRPGTGGNYGYTF. The V call is TRBV6-4, the J call TRBJ1-2; TRBD1 matches at 11 bases. Germline assignment: CDR1 MRHNA and CDR2 SNTAGT. The CDR3 is made up of 15 amino acids. The J segment lost 1 base and the V segment lost 6 bases, leaving 4 bases of the junction unmatched.

This clonotype was seen many times. This sequence joins TRBV3-1 and TRBJ2-2, with 9 bases that match TRBD2. The CDR3 length is 13 residues. Trimming removed 8 bases from V and 5 bases from J; junction bases left unmatched: 3. Looked up from germline, CDR1 is LGHDT and CDR2 is YNNKEL (reference sequence). CDR3 in DNA: TGTGCCAGCGGGCTAGCGGGAACCGGGGAGCTGTTTTTT. It encodes CASGLAGTGELFF.

This clonotype has a handful of counts. This sequence joins TRBV12-3 or TRBV12-4 and TRBJ2-3; 7 nucleotides align to TRBD1. The CDR3 totals 13 residues. The V and J ends lost 7 bases and 2 bases, in that order; junction bases with no gene match: 3. CDR3 residues: CASKTGFTDTQYF. The CDR3 bases are TGTGCCAGCAAGACAGGGTTCACAGATACGCAGTATTTT.

The table lists this clonotype with many counts. The chain is built from TRBV6-5 and TRBJ1-1, with D maybe TRBD1 (5 bases). With 2 bases removed from V and 1 base from J, the gap between germline ends came to 5 bases. This CDR3 region has 13 residues. From germline, CDR1 is MNHEY and CDR2 SVGAGI. CDR3 region: CASSYGGNTEAFF. In DNA form, the CDR3 reads TGTGCCAGCAGTTACGGGGGGAACACTGAAGCTTTCTTT.

This clonotype was seen many times. The chain combines TRBV20-1 with TRBJ2-1; D possibly corresponds to TRBD1 (6 bases). Germline-derived CDR1 and CDR2 are DFQATT and SNEGSKA (reference sequence). Trimming shortened V by 6 bases and J by 7 bases, and 13 bases separated the two germline ends. The CDR3 has 12 residues. The CDR3 reads CSAPDTGNEQFF. The CDR3 DNA follows: TGCAGTGCCCCCGACACAGGGAATGAGCAGTTCTTC.

The chain carries TRBV7-2 and TRBJ2-2; 8 bases agree with TRBD2. CDR1 and CDR2 (germline): SGHTA, FQGNSA. V lost 4 bases to trimming and J lost 7 bases; unmatched junction nucleotides: 11. The CDR3 has 16 amino acids. The CDR3 reads CASSSAAGGLSGELFF. CDR3 in DNA: TGTGCCAGCAGCTCCGCGGCGGGGGGCCTTAGCGGGGAGCTGTTTTTT.

The gene calls are TRBV27 and TRBJ1-5; possibly TRBD1 for D (5 bases). Trimming shortened V by 4 bases and J by 4 bases, and 14 bases separated the two germline ends. The CDR3 length is 15 residues. Germline V lookup: CDR1 MNHEY, CDR2 SMNVEV (reference sequence). The CDR3 here is CASSSLGGVNQPQHF. CDR3 coding DNA: TGTGCCAGCAGTTCCTTGGGGGGGGTGAATCAGCCCCAGCATTTT.

The gene calls are TRBV2 and TRBJ2-1; D is perhaps TRBD2 (6 bases). The CDR3 sequence is 14 residues long. Germline V CDR1 and CDR2: SNHLY, FYNNEI. V was clipped by 3 bases and J by 7 bases, with 13 bases between them. CDR3 sequence reads: CASSELIAVNEQFF. Here the CDR3 DNA reads TGTGCCAGCAGTGAGTTAATAGCGGTGAATGAGCAGTTCTTC.

This clonotype showed up just a few times. The V call is TRBV29-1, the J call TRBJ2-1; 7 positions agree with TRBD1. CDR3 size: 12 residues. Germline V gives CDR1 SQVTM, CDR2 ANQGSEA. The V and J ends lost 7 bases and 4 bases, in that order; junction bases with no gene match: 4. The CDR3 coding sequence is TGCAGCGCGGACAGGTTTTACAATGAGCAGTTCTTC. Translating gives CSADRFYNEQFF.

V gene TRBV7-2 combines with J gene TRBJ2-3; 8 bases map to TRBD2. This CDR3 is 15 amino acids long. The V gene end was trimmed by 7 bases and the J gene end by 4 bases; junction bases not matched to a gene: 10. Germline V gene sequence: CDR1 SGHTA, CDR2 FQGNSA. Here the CDR3 DNA reads TGTGCCAGCATGAGGCGGGAGGTTTTGTCAGATACGCAGTATTTT. Translating it yields CASMRREVLSDTQYF.

There are many counts of this clonotype. The chain joins TRBV7-9 to TRBJ1-1; tentative D call: TRBD1 (5 bases). The germline V gene encodes CDR1 SEHNR and CDR2 FQNEAQ (reference sequence). The CDR3 has 13 residues. V was pared by 5 bases and J by 6 bases, with 13 bases between. CDR3 sequence reads: CASSLGRLSEAFF. Here the CDR3 DNA reads TGTGCCAGCAGCCTGGGACGGCTATCTGAAGCTTTCTTT.

This clonotype occurred a few times. The V call is TRBV7-2, the J call TRBJ2-7; possibly TRBD1 for D (5 bases). CDR3 size: 14 residues. V gave up 5 bases and J gave up 2 bases, with 13 bases separating them. CDR1 and CDR2 from the germline V gene are SGHTA and FQGNSA. The CDR3 sequence is CASSPRQITYEQYF. The CDR3 DNA follows: TGTGCCAGCAGCCCTAGACAGATAACCTACGAGCAGTACTTC.

V and J are TRBV18 and TRBJ2-5, with D perhaps being TRBD1 or TRBD2 (5 bases each). The CDR3 extends over 13 amino acids. Trimming left V 7 bases short and J 1 base short, with 10 bases between. The V gene's germline CDR1 is KGHSH and CDR2 LQKENI. The CDR3 DNA follows: TGTGCCAGCTTTCGGGACCGCCAAGAGACCCAGTACTTC. As protein: CASFRDRQETQYF.

This clonotype was found a few times. This chain links TRBV9 with TRBJ2-1; D is ambiguous. V lost 0 bases to trimming and J lost 0 bases, with 10 bases between them. The CDR3 sequence is 16 residues long. Germline CDR1 and CDR2: SGDLS and YYNGEE. Here the CDR3 reads CASSVVTHSSYNEQFF. Written as DNA, the CDR3 is TGTGCCAGCAGCGTAGTGACCCACAGCTCCTACAATGAGCAGTTCTTC.

J is TRBJ2-1 and V is TRBV2, with no clear D. The CDR3 is 13 residues long. Germline V CDR1 and CDR2: SNHLY, FYNNEI. V was clipped by 6 bases and J by 4 bases, with 10 bases between them. The CDR3 DNA follows: TGTGCCAGCAGCCCAGCGATATACAATGAGCAGTTCTTC. Translated, it gives CASSPAIYNEQFF.

This clonotype occurred a few times. The chain is built from TRBV5-5 and TRBJ2-7; D is unclear. Germline values: CDR1 SGHKS, CDR2 YYEKEE (reference sequence). The CDR3 runs 12 residues. The V gene lost 2 bases and the J gene lost 1 base, with 4 bases spanning the gap. The CDR3 loop reads CASSLHSYEQYF. In nucleotides, the CDR3 is TGTGCCAGCAGCTTACATTCCTACGAGCAGTACTTC. Full variable domain (rest looked up from reference TRBV5-5 and TRBJ2-7): DAGVTQSPTHLIKTRGQQVTLRCSPISGHKSVSWYQQVLGQGPQFIFQYYEKEERGRGNFPDRFSARQFPNYSSELNVNALLLGDSALYLCASSLHSYEQYFGPGTRLTVT.

This clonotype has just a few counts. The chain combines TRBV6-2 or TRBV6-3 with TRBJ2-3; 7 nucleotides line up with TRBD1. This CDR3 contains 16 residues. The junction had 14 bases not matched to a gene; V was cut back by 6 bases and J by 5 bases. Germline CDR1 is MNHEY and CDR2 is SVGEGT. The CDR3 DNA is TGTGCCAGCAGGAAGTCGGGACAGATAGTTGGAGATACGCAGTATTTT. Encoded protein: CASRKSGQIVGDTQYF.

This chain joins TRBV5-5 and TRBJ2-5, with D perhaps TRBD1 (6 bases). Trimming left V 1 base short and J 3 bases short, with 10 bases between. From germline, CDR1 is SGHKS and CDR2 YYEKEE (reference sequence). There are 14 residues in the CDR3. The CDR3 protein is CASSLRAGEETQYF. The CDR3 DNA is TGTGCCAGCAGCTTGAGGGCAGGGGAAGAGACCCAGTACTTC.

This clonotype has more than one count but fewer than ten. This chain connects TRBV5-1 to TRBJ2-1; 9 positions match TRBD1. V was clipped by 7 bases and J by 4 bases; unmatched bases: 15. The CDR3 spans 17 residues. Germline CDR1 is SGHRS and CDR2 is YFSETQ. This CDR3 reads CASGLEVRTGAYNEQFF. The CDR3 DNA sequence: TGCGCCAGCGGACTCGAAGTTCGGACAGGGGCTTACAATGAGCAGTTCTTC.